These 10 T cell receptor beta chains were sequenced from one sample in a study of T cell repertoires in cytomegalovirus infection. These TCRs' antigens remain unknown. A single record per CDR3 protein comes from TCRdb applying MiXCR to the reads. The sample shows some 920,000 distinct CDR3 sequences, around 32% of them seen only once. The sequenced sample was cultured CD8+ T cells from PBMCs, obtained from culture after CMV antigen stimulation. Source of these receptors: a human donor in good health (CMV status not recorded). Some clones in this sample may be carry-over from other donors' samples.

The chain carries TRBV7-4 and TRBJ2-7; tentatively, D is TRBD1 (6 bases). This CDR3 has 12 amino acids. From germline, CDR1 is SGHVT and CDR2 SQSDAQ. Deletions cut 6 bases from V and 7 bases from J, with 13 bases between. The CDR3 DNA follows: TGTGCCAGCAGTATACAGGGATGGGAGCAGTACTTC. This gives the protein CASSIQGWEQYF.

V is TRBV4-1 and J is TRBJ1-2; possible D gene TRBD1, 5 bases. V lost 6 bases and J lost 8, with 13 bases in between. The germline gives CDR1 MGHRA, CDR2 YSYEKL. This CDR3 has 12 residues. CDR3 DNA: TGCGCCAGCAGTGGGCAGGGAGGGGGCTACACCTTC. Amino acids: CASSGQGGGYTF.

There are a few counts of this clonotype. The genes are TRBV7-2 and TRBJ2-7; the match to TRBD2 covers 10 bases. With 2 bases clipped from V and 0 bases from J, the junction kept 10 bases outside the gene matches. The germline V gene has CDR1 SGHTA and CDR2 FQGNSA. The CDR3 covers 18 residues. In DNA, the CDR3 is TGTGCCAGCAGCTTAATCACCCCTCTAGCGGGAGACTCCTACGAGCAGTACTTC. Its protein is CASSLITPLAGDSYEQYF.

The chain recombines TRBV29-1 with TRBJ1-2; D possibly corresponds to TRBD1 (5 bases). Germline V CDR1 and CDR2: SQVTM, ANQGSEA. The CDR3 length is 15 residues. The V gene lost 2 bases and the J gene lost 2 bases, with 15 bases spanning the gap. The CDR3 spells CSVEKPSRGNYGYTF. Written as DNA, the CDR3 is TGCAGCGTTGAAAAACCCTCACGGGGCAACTATGGCTACACCTTC.

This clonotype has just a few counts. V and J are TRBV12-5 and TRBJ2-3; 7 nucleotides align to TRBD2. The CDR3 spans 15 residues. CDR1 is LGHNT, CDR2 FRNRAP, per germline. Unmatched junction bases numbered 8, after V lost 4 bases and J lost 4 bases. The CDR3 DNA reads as TGTGCTAGTGGTTCCTGGACTAGTAGGGCAGATACGCAGTATTTT. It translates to CASGSWTSRADTQYF.

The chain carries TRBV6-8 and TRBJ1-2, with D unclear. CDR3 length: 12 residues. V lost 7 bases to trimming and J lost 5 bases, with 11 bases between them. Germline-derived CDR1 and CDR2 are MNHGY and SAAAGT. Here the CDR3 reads CASTSGLYGYTF. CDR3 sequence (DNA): TGTGCCAGCACTTCGGGTCTATATGGCTACACCTTC.

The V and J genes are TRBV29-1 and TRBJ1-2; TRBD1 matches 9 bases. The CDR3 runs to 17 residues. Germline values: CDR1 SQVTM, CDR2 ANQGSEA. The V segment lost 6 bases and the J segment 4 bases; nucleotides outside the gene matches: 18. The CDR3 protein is CSVEYRDRARGPYGYTF. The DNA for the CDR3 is TGCAGCGTGGAATACCGGGACAGGGCGAGGGGGCCCTATGGCTACACCTTC.

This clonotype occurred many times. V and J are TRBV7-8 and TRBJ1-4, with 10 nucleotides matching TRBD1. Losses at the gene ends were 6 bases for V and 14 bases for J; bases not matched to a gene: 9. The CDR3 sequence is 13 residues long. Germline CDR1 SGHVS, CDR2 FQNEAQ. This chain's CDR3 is CASSRDRGNRLFF. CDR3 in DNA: TGTGCCAGCAGTCGGGACAGGGGTAACCGGCTGTTTTTT.

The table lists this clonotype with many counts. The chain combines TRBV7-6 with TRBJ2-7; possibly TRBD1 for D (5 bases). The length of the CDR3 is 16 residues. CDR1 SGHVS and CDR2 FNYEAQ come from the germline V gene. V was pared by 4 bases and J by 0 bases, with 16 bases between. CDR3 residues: CASSSSGLWSSYEQYF. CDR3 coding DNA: TGTGCCAGCAGCTCATCAGGGCTCTGGAGCTCCTACGAGCAGTACTTC.

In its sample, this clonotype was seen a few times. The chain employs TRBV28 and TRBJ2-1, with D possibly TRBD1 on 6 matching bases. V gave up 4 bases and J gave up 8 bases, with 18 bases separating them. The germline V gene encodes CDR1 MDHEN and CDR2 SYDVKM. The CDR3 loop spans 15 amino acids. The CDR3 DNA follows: TGTGCCAGCAGTTCTCCAGGGGATTCTTCGGATGAGCAGTTCTTC. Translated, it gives CASSSPGDSSDEQFF.